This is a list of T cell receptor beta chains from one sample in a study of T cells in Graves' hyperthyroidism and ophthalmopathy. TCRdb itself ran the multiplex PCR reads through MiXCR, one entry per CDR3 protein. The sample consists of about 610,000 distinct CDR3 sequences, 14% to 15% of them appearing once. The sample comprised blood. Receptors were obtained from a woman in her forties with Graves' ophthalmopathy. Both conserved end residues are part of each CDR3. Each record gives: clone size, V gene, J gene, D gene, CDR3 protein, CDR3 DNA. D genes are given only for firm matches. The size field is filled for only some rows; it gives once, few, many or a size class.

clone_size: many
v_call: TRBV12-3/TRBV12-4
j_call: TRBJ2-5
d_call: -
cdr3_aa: CASSFGLTRETQYF
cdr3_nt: TGTGCCAGCAGTTTTGGGCTCACGAGAGAGACCCAGTACTTC

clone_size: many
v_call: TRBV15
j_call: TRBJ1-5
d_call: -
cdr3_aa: CATSTRGGNQPQHF
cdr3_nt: TGTGCCACCAGCACCAGGGGCGGCAATCAGCCCCAGCATTTT

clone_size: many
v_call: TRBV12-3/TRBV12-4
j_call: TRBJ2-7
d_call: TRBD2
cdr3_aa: CASSLRGSGNEQYF
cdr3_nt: TGTGCCAGCAGTTTACGCGGGAGCGGGAACGAGCAGTACTTC

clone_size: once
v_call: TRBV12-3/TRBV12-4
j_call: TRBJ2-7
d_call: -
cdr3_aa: CASSRSQAYEQYF
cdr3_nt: TGTGCCAGCAGCCGCTCCCAAGCCTACGAGCAGTACTTC

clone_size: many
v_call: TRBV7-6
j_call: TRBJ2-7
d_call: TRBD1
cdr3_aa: CASSLGTGGYYEQYF
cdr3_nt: TGTGCCAGCAGCTTAGGGACAGGGGGTTACTACGAGCAGTACTTC

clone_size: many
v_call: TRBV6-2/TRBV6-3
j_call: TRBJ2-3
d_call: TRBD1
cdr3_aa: CASRTTGGTDTQYF
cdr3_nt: TGTGCCAGCAGGACGACAGGGGGCACAGATACGCAGTATTTT

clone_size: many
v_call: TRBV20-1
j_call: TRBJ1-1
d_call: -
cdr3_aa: CSARGEAIGTEAFF
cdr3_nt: TGCAGTGCTAGAGGGGAGGCGATCGGTACTGAAGCTTTCTTT

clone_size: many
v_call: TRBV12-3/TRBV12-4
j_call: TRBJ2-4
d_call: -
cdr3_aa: CASSFGGGAKNIQYF
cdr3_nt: TGTGCCAGCAGTTTTGGAGGGGGGGCCAAAAACATTCAGTACTTC

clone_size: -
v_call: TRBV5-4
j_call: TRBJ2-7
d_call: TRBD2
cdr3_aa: CASSLGAERESHFSCYEQYF
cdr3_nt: TGTGCCAGCAGCTTGGGTGCGGAGCGGGAGTCGCATTTCTCTTGCTACGAGCAGTACTTC

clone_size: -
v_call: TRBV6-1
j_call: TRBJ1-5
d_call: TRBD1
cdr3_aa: CASSELTGDVQPQHF
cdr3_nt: TGTGCCAGCAGTGAACTGACAGGGGACGTTCAGCCCCAGCATTTT

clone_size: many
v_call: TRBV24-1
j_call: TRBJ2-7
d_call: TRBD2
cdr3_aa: CATSDPRSGSEYEQYF
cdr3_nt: TGTGCCACCAGTGACCCCAGAAGCGGGAGTGAGTACGAGCAGTACTTC

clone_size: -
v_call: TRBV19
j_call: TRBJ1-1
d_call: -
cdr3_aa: CASSIEPVWTTTFENTEAFF
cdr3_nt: TGTGCCAGTAGTATTGAGCCCGTTTGGACGACTACTTTTGAGAACACTGAAGCTTTCTTT

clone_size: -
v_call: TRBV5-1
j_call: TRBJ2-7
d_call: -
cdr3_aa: CASSPLILTYEQYF
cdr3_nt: TGCGCCAGCAGCCCCCTCATACTTACGTACGAGCAGTACTTC

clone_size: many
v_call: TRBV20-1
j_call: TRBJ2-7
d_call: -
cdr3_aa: CSAREGPPTLTYEQYF
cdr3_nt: TGCAGTGCTAGGGAGGGGCCTCCTACCCTCACCTACGAGCAGTACTTC

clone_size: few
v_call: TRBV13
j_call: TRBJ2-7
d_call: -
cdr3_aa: CASSGTPMLGEQYF
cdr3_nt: TGTGCCAGCAGCGGGACTCCGATGCTGGGTGAGCAGTACTTC

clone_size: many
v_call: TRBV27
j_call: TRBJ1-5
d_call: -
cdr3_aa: CASSLSREGNQPQHF
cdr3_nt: TGTGCCAGCAGTTTAAGTCGAGAAGGCAATCAGCCCCAGCATTTT

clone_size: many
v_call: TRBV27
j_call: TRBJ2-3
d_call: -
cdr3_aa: CASSFRISTDTQYF
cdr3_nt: TGTGCCAGCAGTTTCCGAATTAGCACAGATACGCAGTATTTT

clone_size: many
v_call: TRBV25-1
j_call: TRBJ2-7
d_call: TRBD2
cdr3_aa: CASSDPSTSGYEQYF
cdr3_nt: TGTGCCAGCAGTGACCCATCGACTAGCGGGTACGAGCAGTACTTC

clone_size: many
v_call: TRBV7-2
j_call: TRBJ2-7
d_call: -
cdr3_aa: CASNSMRNRGSYEQYF
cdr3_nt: TGTGCCAGCAACTCCATGAGGAACAGAGGCTCCTACGAGCAGTACTTC

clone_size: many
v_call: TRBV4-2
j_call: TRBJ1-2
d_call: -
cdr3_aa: CASSQDTTGYGYTF
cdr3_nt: TGTGCCAGCAGCCAGGACACGACTGGTTATGGCTACACCTTC

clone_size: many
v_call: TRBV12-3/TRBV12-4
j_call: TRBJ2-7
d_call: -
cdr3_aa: CASSFGQVFYEQYF
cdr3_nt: TGTGCCAGCAGTTTCGGGCAGGTTTTCTACGAGCAGTACTTC

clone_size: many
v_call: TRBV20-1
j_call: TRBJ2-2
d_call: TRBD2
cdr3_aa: CSAPGLAYTGELFF
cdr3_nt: TGCAGTGCCCCGGGACTAGCGTACACCGGGGAGCTGTTTTTT

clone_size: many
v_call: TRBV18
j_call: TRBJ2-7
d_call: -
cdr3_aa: CASSPGFDLREQYF
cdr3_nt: TGTGCCAGCTCACCGGGATTCGACCTTCGGGAGCAGTACTTC

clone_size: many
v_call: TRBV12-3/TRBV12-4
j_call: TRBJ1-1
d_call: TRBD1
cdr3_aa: CASSPGQGAMNTEAFF
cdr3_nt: TGTGCCAGCAGTCCCGGACAGGGGGCGATGAACACTGAAGCTTTCTTT

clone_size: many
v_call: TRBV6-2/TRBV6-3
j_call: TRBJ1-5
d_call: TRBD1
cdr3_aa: CASSLNRGLNQPQHF
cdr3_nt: TGTGCCAGCAGTCTCAACAGGGGACTCAATCAGCCCCAGCATTTT

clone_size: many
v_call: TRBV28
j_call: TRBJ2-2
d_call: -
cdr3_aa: CASSPGGAGPNTGELFF
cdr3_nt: TGTGCCAGCAGTCCTGGGGGGGCTGGCCCTAACACCGGGGAGCTGTTTTTT

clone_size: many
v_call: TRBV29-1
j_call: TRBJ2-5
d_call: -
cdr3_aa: CSVVPGPETQYF
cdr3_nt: TGCAGCGTTGTTCCCGGGCCCGAGACCCAGTACTTC

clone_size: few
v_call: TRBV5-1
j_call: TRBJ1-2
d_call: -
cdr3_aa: CASSWSGDPNYGYTF
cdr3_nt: TGCGCCAGCAGCTGGTCAGGCGACCCTAACTATGGCTACACCTTC

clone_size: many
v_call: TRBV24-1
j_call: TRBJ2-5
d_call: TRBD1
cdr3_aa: CATSEPTGTETQYF
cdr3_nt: TGTGCCACCAGTGAGCCGACAGGGACGGAGACCCAGTACTTC

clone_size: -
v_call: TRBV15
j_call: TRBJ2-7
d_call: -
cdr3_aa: CATSREISEGPSSYEQYF
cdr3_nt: TGTGCCACCAGCAGAGAGATTTCAGAGGGTCCCAGCTCCTACGAGCAGTACTTC

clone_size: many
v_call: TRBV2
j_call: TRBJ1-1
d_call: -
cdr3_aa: CASNGGHGSEAFF
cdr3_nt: TGTGCCAGCAACGGCGGACACGGCTCTGAAGCTTTCTTT

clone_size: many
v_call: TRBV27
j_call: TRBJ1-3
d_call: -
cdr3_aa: CASSSTTGISGNTIYF
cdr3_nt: TGTGCCAGCAGTTCAACCACAGGGATCTCTGGAAACACCATATATTTT

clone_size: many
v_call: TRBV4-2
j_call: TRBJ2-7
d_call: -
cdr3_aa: CASSPQEGGRSSYEQYF
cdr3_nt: TGTGCCAGCAGCCCACAGGAGGGAGGCCGGAGCTCCTACGAGCAGTACTTC

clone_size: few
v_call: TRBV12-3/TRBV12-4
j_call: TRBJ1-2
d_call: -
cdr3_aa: CASSLGSRRRSTF
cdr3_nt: TGTGCCAGCAGTTTAGGGTCCCGTCGTCGATCCACCTTC

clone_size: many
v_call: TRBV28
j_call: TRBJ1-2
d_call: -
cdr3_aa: CASSNGQRYTF
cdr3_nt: TGTGCCAGCAGTAACGGACAACGATACACCTTC

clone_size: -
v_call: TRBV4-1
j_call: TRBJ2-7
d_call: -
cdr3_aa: CASSPIAATYEQYF
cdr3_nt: TGCGCCAGCAGCCCAATTGCCGCGACCTACGAGCAGTACTTC

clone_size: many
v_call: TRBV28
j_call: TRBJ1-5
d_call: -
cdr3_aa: CASSTPSLRGQPQHF
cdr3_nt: TGTGCCAGCAGTACTCCGTCACTCAGGGGTCAGCCCCAGCATTTT

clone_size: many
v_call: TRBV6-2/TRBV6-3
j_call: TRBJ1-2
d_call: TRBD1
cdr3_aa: CASSRTGDWSYGYTF
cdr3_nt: TGTGCCAGCAGTCGGACAGGGGACTGGAGCTATGGCTACACCTTC

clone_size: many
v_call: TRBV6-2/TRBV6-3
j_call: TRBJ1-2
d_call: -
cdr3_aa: CASRVYDRSYGYTF
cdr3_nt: TGTGCCAGCAGGGTATACGACAGGTCCTATGGCTACACCTTC

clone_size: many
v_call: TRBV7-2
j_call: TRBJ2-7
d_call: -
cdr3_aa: CASSLAVGNSYEQYF
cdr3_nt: TGTGCCAGCAGCTTAGCAGTTGGGAATTCCTACGAGCAGTACTTC